This is a list of T cell receptor beta chains from one sample in a study of blood T cell repertoires in COVID-19. Here immunoSEQ multiplex PCR was the method, and the copy in TCRdb shows in-frame clones only, minus some. The profile shows about 140,000 clones, more than 65% of them singletons. The sequenced material came from peripheral blood. Receptors were obtained from a woman aged 55-75 years with acute or convalescent COVID-19. Both conserved end residues are part of each CDR3. The order of the fields is clone size, V gene, J gene, D gene, CDR3 DNA, CDR3 protein. D genes are given only for firm matches. The size of a clone is reported for some rows only, either as once, few or many, or as a class for expanded clones.

>-|TRBV2|TRBJ2-7|-
TGTGCCAGTAAACCCCAGGGAAGCTACGAGCAGTACTTC
CASKPQGSYEQYF
>-|TRBV6-5|TRBJ1-2|TRBD1
TGTGCCAGCAGTCCGGGACAGGGTGGCCATGGCTACACCTTC
CASSPGQGGHGYTF
>-|TRBV25-1|TRBJ2-7|-
TGTGCCAGCAGTTATATCGGGACACGACCCTACGAGCAGTACTTC
CASSYIGTRPYEQYF
>-|TRBV4-3|TRBJ2-2|-
TGCGCCAGCAGCCAAGATCGCACCGGGGAGCTGTTTTTT
CASSQDRTGELFF
>-|TRBV5-4|TRBJ1-2|TRBD1
TGTGCCAGCAGCCCGGGACAGGGGAACTATGGCTACACCTTC
CASSPGQGNYGYTF
>-|TRBV7-9|TRBJ2-7|TRBD1
TGTGCCAGCAGTTTCTCGACAGGGTCCTACGAGCAGTACTTC
CASSFSTGSYEQYF
>-|TRBV10-3|TRBJ2-3|TRBD1
TGTGCCACCTGGCGGCAGGGGGCCGGAATAGATACGCAGTATTTT
CATWRQGAGIDTQYF
>-|TRBV7-2|TRBJ1-1|-
TGTGCCAGCAGCCAGGGTTCTAATCGGGCTGAAGCTTTCTTT
CASSQGSNRAEAFF
>-|TRBV10-1|TRBJ1-5|-
TGCGCCAGCAGTGAACAGGGCCTCCAGCCCCAGCATTTT
CASSEQGLQPQHF
>few|TRBV19|TRBJ1-3|TRBD1
TGTGCCAGTAGTCCGGGGACAGGGGGCAGAAACACCATATATTTT
CASSPGTGGRNTIYF
>-|TRBV13|TRBJ2-7|-
TGTGCCAGCAGCATGATAGTCCGAATCGGCGAGCAGTACTTC
CASSMIVRIGEQYF
>many|TRBV5-4|TRBJ1-1|TRBD1
TGTGCCAGCAGCGACAGGGTGAACACTGAAGCTTTCTTT
CASSDRVNTEAFF
>-|TRBV5-1|TRBJ2-1|TRBD2
TGCGCCAGCAGCTTGCTGAGCCCCGGGACTAGCGGGAGGGCCAGGAATGAGCAGTTCTTC
CASSLLSPGTSGRARNEQFF
>-|TRBV18|TRBJ2-4|-
TGTGCCAGCTCTCCTACTCTAGCGAGTGGGGACATTCAGTACTTC
CASSPTLASGDIQYF
>-|TRBV11-2|TRBJ2-5|TRBD1
TGTGCCAGCAGCTTATTGATCCGGACAGGGGGCCGGGAGACCCAGTACTTC
CASSLLIRTGGRETQYF
>-|TRBV2|TRBJ2-4|-
TGTGCCAGCACACAAACGGGAGCCAAAAACATTCAGTACTTC
CASTQTGAKNIQYF
>-|TRBV2|TRBJ2-7|-
TGTGCCAGCAGTGAGGGACAAACCTTGGACGAGCAGTACTTC
CASSEGQTLDEQYF
>-|TRBV19|TRBJ1-1|TRBD1
TGTGCCAGTGGACAGGGGAGGGGTACTGAAGCTTTCTTT
CASGQGRGTEAFF
>-|TRBV6-4|TRBJ2-2|-
TGTGCCAGCAGACAACAGGGGGGGACCGGGGAGCTGTTTTTT
CASRQQGGTGELFF
>-|TRBV28|TRBJ1-5|-
TGTGCCAGCACTATTGATAGCAATCAGCCCCAGCATTTT
CASTIDSNQPQHF
>-|TRBV6-5|TRBJ2-7|-
TGTGCCAGTCAAGGGGGGGCTTCCTACGAGCAGTACTTC
CASQGGASYEQYF
>-|TRBV5-1|TRBJ1-4|-
TGCGCCAGCAGCTTGAGGGCGGGGGCAACTAATGAAAAACTGTTTTTT
CASSLRAGATNEKLFF
>-|TRBV24-1|TRBJ2-3|TRBD1
TGTGCCACCGAAGCAGGACAGGGGAACACAGATACGCAGTATTTT
CATEAGQGNTDTQYF
>-|TRBV5-1|TRBJ2-7|TRBD1
TGCGCCAGCAGCCCTCAGGGGGCACCCTACGAGCAGTACTTC
CASSPQGAPYEQYF